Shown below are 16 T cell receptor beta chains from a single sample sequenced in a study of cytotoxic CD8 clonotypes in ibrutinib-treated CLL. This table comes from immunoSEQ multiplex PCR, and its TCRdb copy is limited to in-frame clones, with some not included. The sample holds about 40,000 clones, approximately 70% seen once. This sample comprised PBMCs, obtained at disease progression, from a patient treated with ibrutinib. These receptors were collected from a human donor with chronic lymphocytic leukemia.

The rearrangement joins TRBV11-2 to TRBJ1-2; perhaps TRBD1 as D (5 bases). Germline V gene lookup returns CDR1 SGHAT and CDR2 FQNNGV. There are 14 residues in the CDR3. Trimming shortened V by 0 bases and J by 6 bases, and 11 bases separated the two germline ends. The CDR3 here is CASSLDQGRDGYTF. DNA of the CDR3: TGTGCCAGCAGCTTAGATCAGGGTCGGGATGGCTACACCTTC.

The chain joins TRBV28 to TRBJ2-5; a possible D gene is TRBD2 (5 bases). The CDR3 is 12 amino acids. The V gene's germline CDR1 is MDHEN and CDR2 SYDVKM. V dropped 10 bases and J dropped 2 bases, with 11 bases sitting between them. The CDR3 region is CATSRVQETQYF. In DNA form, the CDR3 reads TGTGCCACTTCGAGGGTACAAGAGACCCAGTACTTC.

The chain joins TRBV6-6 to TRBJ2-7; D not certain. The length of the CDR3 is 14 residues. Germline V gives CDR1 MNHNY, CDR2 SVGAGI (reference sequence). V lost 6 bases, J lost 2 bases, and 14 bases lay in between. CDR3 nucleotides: TGTGCCAGCAGCGGTGGATATACTACCTACGAGCAGTACTTC. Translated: CASSGGYTTYEQYF.

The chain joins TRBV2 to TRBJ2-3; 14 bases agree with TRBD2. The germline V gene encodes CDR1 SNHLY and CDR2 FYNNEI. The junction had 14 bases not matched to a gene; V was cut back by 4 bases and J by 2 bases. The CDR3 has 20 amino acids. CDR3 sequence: CASSGGTSGTSGGFTDTQYF. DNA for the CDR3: TGTGCCAGCAGTGGCGGGACTTCCGGGACTAGCGGGGGCTTCACAGATACGCAGTATTTT.

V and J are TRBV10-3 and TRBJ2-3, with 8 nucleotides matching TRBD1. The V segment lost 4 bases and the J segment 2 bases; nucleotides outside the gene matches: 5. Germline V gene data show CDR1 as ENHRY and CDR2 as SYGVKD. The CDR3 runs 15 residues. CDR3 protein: CAISGQGSDTDTQYF. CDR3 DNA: TGTGCCATCAGTGGACAGGGGTCGGACACAGATACGCAGTATTTT.

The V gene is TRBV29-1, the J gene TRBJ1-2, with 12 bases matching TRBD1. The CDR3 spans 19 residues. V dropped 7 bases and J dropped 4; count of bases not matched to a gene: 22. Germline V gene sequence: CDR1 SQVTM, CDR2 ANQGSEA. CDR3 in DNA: TGCAGCGCTGTTGCGGCGGACCGGGACAGGGGGCCACTAGCCTATGGCTACACCTTC. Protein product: CSAVAADRDRGPLAYGYTF.

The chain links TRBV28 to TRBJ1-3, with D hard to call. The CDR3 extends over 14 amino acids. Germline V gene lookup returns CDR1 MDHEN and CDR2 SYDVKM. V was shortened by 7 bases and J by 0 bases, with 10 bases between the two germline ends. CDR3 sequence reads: CASTHGSSGNTIYF. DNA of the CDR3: TGTGCCAGCACCCACGGCAGCTCTGGAAACACCATATATTTT.

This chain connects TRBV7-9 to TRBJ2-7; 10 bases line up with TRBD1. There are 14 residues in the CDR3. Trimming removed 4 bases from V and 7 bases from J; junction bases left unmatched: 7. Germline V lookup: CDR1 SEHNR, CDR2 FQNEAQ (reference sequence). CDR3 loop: CASSYGTGAWEQYF. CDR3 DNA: TGTGCCAGCAGCTACGGGACAGGGGCTTGGGAGCAGTACTTC.

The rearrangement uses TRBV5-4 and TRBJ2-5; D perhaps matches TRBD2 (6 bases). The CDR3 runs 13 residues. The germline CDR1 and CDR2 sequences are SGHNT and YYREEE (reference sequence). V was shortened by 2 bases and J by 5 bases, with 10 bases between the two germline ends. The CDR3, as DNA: TGTGCCAGCAGCTTTACCGCGGGGGAGACCCAGTACTTC. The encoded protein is CASSFTAGETQYF.

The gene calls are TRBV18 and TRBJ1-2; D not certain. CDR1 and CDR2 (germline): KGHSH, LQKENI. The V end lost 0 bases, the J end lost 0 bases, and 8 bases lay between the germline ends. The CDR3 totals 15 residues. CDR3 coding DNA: TGTGCCAGCTCACCACCCACGAGAGCTAACTATGGCTACACCTTC. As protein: CASSPPTRANYGYTF.

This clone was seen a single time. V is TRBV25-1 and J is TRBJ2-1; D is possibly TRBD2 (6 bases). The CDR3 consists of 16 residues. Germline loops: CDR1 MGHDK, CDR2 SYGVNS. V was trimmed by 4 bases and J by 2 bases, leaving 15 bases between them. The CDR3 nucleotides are TGTGCCAGCAGTGTTTCTAGGACTAATACCTACAATGAGCAGTTCTTC. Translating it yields CASSVSRTNTYNEQFF.

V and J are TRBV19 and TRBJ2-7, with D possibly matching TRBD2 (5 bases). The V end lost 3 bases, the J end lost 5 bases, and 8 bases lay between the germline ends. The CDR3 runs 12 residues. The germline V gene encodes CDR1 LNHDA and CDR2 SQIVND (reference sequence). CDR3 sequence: CASSIPGNEQYF. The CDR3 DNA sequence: TGTGCCAGTAGTATCCCCGGGAACGAGCAGTACTTC.

CDR3 DNA: TGCGCCAGCGGGCGGGCTAGCGGCTTCTACGAGCAGTACTTC. This gives the protein CASGRASGFYEQYF. This chain uses TRBV10-2 with TRBJ2-7; 7 bases are a match to TRBD2. CDR3 length: 14 residues. V dropped 8 bases and J dropped 3; count of bases not matched to a gene: 10. Germline V gene data show CDR1 as WSHSY and CDR2 as SAAADI.

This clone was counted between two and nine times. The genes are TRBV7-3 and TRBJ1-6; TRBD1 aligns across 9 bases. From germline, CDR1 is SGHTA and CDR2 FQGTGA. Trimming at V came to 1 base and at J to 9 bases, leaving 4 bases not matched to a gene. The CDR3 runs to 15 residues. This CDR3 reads CASSLRQGGGSPLHF. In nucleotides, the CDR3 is TGTGCCAGCAGCTTAAGACAGGGGGGAGGTTCACCCCTCCACTTT.

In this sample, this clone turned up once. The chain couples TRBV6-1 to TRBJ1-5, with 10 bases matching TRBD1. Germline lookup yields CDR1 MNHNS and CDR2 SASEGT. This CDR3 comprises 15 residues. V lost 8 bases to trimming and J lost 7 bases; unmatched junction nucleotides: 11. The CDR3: CASLGTGVWEQPQHF. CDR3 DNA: TGTGCCAGCTTAGGGACAGGGGTTTGGGAACAGCCCCAGCATTTT.

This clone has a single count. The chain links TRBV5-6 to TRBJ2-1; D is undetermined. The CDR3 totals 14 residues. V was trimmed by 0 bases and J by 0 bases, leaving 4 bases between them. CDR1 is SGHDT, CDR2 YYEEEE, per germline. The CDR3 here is CASSLGDSYNEQFF. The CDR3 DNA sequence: TGTGCCAGCAGCTTGGGGGACTCCTACAATGAGCAGTTCTTC.